The next 20 T cell receptor beta chains were all read from a single sample in a study of blood T cell repertoires in COVID-19. Produced via immunoSEQ multiplex PCR; TCRdb's table is partial and in-frame only. The sample has some 200,000 clones; approximately 85% are singletons. The specimen was peripheral blood. All receptors come from a woman aged 55-70 years with acute or convalescent COVID-19.

In this sample, this clone turned up a few times. The rearrangement joins TRBV5-1 to TRBJ1-6, with 7 bases matching TRBD1. The CDR3 contains 12 residues. CDR1 and CDR2 from the germline V gene are SGHRS and YFSETQ. The J segment lost 13 bases and the V segment lost 4 bases, leaving 5 bases of the junction unmatched. CDR3 sequence: CASSADRYPLHF. CDR3 in DNA: TGCGCCAGCAGCGCGGACAGGTACCCCCTCCACTTT.

The J gene is TRBJ1-2, the V gene TRBV5-1; TRBD1 aligns across 9 bases. After removal of 4 bases from V and 8 bases from J, the junction contained 9 bases not matched to a gene. Germline V gene sequence: CDR1 SGHRS, CDR2 YFSETQ. The CDR3 runs 14 residues. Here the CDR3 DNA reads TGCGCCAGCAGCATCCGGGACAGGGTGCACGGCTACACCTTC. Translating gives CASSIRDRVHGYTF.

The chain combines TRBV7-3 with TRBJ2-3, with D possibly being TRBD1 (6 bases). Germline CDR1 is SGHTA and CDR2 is FQGTGA. The CDR3 contains 14 residues. V shed 5 bases and J shed 2 bases, with 11 bases lying between them. CDR3 residues: CASSPTGYTDTQYF. CDR3 bases: TGTGCCAGCAGCCCCACAGGGTACACAGATACGCAGTATTTT.

The V call is TRBV24-1, the J call TRBJ2-2; 10 bases map to TRBD2. V gave up 9 bases and J gave up 7 bases; unmatched junction bases: 10. Germline V gives CDR1 KGHDR, CDR2 SFDVKD. CDR3 size: 15 residues. The CDR3 DNA follows: TGTGCCACCGGGGCTAGCGGGAGTAAAAACGGGGAGCTGTTTTTT. Protein sequence: CATGASGSKNGELFF.

The chain is built from TRBV12-3 or TRBV12-4 and TRBJ1-2, with no clear D. The CDR3 extends over 13 amino acids. Between the trimmed V and J ends, which lost 3 bases and 1 base, there was a span of 6 bases. CDR3 bases: TGTGCCAGCAGTTTTCGGGGTAACTATGGCTACACCTTC. Translating it yields CASSFRGNYGYTF.

The gene calls are TRBV7-2 and TRBJ2-5; 7 bases map to TRBD2. The CDR3 extends over 16 amino acids. V trimming: 1 base; J trimming: 6 bases; junction bases outside the gene matches: 11. The germline V gene has CDR1 SGHTA and CDR2 FQGNSA. The CDR3: CASSLVAGLRGKTQYF. The CDR3 coding sequence is TGTGCCAGCAGCTTAGTAGCGGGCCTGAGGGGAAAGACCCAGTACTTC.

V and J are TRBV28 and TRBJ1-2; weak D call: TRBD1 (6 bases). The V gene's germline CDR1 is MDHEN and CDR2 SYDVKM. CDR3 length: 16 amino acids. Trimming removed 3 bases from V and 8 bases from J, with 22 bases in between. As DNA, the CDR3 is TGTGCCAGCAGTTTGACCCTATCGGGGACACAGACAGGCTACACCTTC. Translating gives CASSLTLSGTQTGYTF.

The chain joins TRBV7-6 to TRBJ2-5; the D gene is possibly TRBD1 (5 bases). Trimming left V 5 bases short and J 0 bases short, with 10 bases between. This CDR3 is built from 14 residues. Per germline, CDR1 SGHVS and CDR2 FNYEAQ. Here the CDR3 reads CASSIQGNQETQYF. CDR3 coding DNA: TGTGCCAGCAGCATTCAGGGAAACCAAGAGACCCAGTACTTC. Variable domain in full (rest from reference TRBV7-6 and TRBJ2-5): GAGVSQSPRYKVTKRGQDVALRCDPISGHVSLYWYRQALGQGPEFLTYFNYEAQQDKSGLPNDRFSAERPEGSISTLTIQRTEQRDSAMYRCASSIQGNQETQYFGPGTRLLVL.

The V and J genes are TRBV21-1 and TRBJ1-2; the D call of TRBD1 is as the table states it, not checked on the DNA. TRBV21-1 is noted as a pseudogene. This CDR3 region has 16 residues. In DNA form, the CDR3 reads TGTGCCAGCAGCGCAAGCATATGCGACAGGGTGTATGGCTACACCTTC. It specifies CASSASICDRVYGYTF.

The J gene is TRBJ2-1, the V gene TRBV15, with 9 bases fitting TRBD2. This CDR3 region has 16 residues. Per germline, CDR1 LNHNV and CDR2 YYDKDF (reference sequence). J was trimmed by 3 bases and V by 7 bases; bases with no gene match: 10. CDR3 in DNA: TGTGCCACCACTCGGCGGGGCGGGAGGGACTACAATGAGCAGTTCTTC. This codes for CATTRRGGRDYNEQFF.

This clone was observed once. This chain joins TRBV28 and TRBJ2-1, with a tentative D call TRBD2 (6 bases). Germline V gene sequence: CDR1 MDHEN, CDR2 SYDVKM. CDR3 size: 12 residues. V was cut by 3 bases and J by 15 bases, with 15 bases left in between. CDR3 region: CASSFSEGGSFF. In DNA, the CDR3 is TGTGCCAGCAGTTTCAGCGAGGGAGGTTCGTTCTTC.

This chain connects TRBV19 to TRBJ1-3, with D possibly matching TRBD1 (5 bases). The germline V gene has CDR1 LNHDA and CDR2 SQIVND (reference sequence). The V and J ends lost 4 bases and 6 bases respectively, with 16 bases between them. CDR3 length: 15 residues. The CDR3 nucleotides read TGTGCCAGTAGTACCTGGACACCTCTTGAAAACACCATATATTTT. This translates into CASSTWTPLENTIYF.

Only a few counts were recorded for this clone. This chain links TRBV2 with TRBJ1-1; D gene uncertain. Germline V gene data show CDR1 as SNHLY and CDR2 as FYNNEI. This CDR3 region has 13 residues. Trimming removed 6 bases from V and 1 base from J, with 9 bases in between. The CDR3 region is CASRMTGNTEAFF. DNA for the CDR3: TGTGCCAGCAGGATGACGGGGAACACTGAAGCTTTCTTT.

Remarks on this clone: Within the sample, other DNA sequences also encode this same CDR3. The CDR3 loop is CASSLAGGSTDTQYF. CDR3 bases: TGTGCCAGCAGCTTAGCGGGCGGTAGCACAGATACGCAGTATTTT. This chain links TRBV7-3 with TRBJ2-3; D may be TRBD2 (5 bases). Germline V gene sequence: CDR1 SGHTA, CDR2 FQGTGA. The CDR3 extends over 15 amino acids. V was shortened by 2 bases and J by 0 bases, with 9 bases between the two germline ends.

This chain uses TRBV15 with TRBJ1-1; D call uncertain. The germline CDR1 and CDR2 sequences are LNHNV and YYDKDF (reference sequence). Trimming shortened V by 5 bases and J by 0 bases, and 10 bases separated the two germline ends. The CDR3 is 14 residues long. DNA for the CDR3: TGTGCCACCAGCTGGAGGGAGATGAACACTGAAGCTTTCTTT. Amino acid sequence: CATSWREMNTEAFF.

This clone was picked up one time. The rearrangement uses TRBV7-9 and TRBJ2-1; weak D call: TRBD2 (5 bases). Per germline, CDR1 SEHNR and CDR2 FQNEAQ (reference sequence). CDR3 size: 13 residues. The germline V and J ends were trimmed by 6 bases and 7 bases, with 13 bases remaining between them. DNA for the CDR3: TGTGCCAGCAGTCGGCTAGCCGGAAATGAGCAGTTCTTC. Protein: CASSRLAGNEQFF. The whole variable domain, filled in from reference TRBV7-9 and TRBJ2-1, reads DTGVSQNPRHKITKRGQNVTFRCDPISEHNRLYWYRQTLGQGPEFLTYFQNEAQLEKSRLLSDRFSAERPKGSFSTLEIQRTEQGDSAMYLCASSRLAGNEQFFGPGTRLTVL.

The chain is built from TRBV15 and TRBJ2-1, with 10 positions matching TRBD2. CDR1 and CDR2 from the germline V gene are LNHNV and YYDKDF (reference sequence). Trimming at V came to 2 bases and at J to 7 bases, leaving 11 bases not matched to a gene. This CDR3 region has 17 residues. For the CDR3, the DNA is TGTGCCACCAGCAGATACCTAGCGGGAGTGTCGGGAAATGAGCAGTTCTTC. This codes for CATSRYLAGVSGNEQFF.

The genes are TRBV5-1 and TRBJ2-4; TRBD2 might be the D (6 bases). The length of the CDR3 is 17 residues. Germline values: CDR1 SGHRS, CDR2 YFSETQ. With 1 base removed from V and 2 bases from J, the gap between germline ends came to 16 bases. CDR3: CASSLSGLLSSKNIQYF. Here the CDR3 DNA reads TGCGCCAGCAGCTTGTCGGGACTGCTCTCTTCCAAAAACATTCAGTACTTC.

The CDR3 nucleotides read TGCGCCAGCAGCCCCAATCAGGGGGCGGTAGGAGGAAAACTGTTTTTT. It translates to CASSPNQGAVGGKLFF. This chain uses TRBV5-1 with TRBJ1-4; 8 bases are shared with TRBD1. The V gene's germline CDR1 is SGHRS and CDR2 YFSETQ. There are 16 residues in the CDR3. J gave up 10 bases and V 4 bases, and 15 bases lay outside the gene matches.

This clone was detected only once. The genes are TRBV27 and TRBJ1-1, with D tentatively TRBD1 (6 bases). Per the germline V gene, CDR1 is MNHEY and CDR2 is SMNVEV (reference sequence). Trimming pared 4 bases from V and 11 bases from J, leaving 11 bases between. The CDR3 has 11 residues. The CDR3 DNA reads as TGTGCCAGCAGTTATGGGGGCACGGCTTTCTTT. It encodes CASSYGGTAFF.